Here is one T cell receptor (beta chain) with its context. Its target is unknown. The sample comes from a study of cytomegalovirus exposure and HLA in healthy donors. Study-level results: Presence/absence comparisons presumed near-even sequencing depth among donors. Analysis performed later found more than 15,000 TCR beta sequences associated with HLA alleles at 0.05 false discovery rate. A prior analysis recorded that most TCR beta V segments were productive about 87% or about 30% of the time.

PCR was performed using 60 Vbeta and 13 Jbeta primers. Some clones are missing from TCRdb's copy, which holds only in-frame ones; the method was immunoSEQ multiplex PCR. The table includes some 65,000 clones, 60% to 80% detected once. After removal of 4 bases from V and 3 bases from J, the junction contained 5 bases not matched to a gene. Germline V CDR1 and CDR2: SGHRS, YFSETQ. The CDR3 has 15 residues. This chain joins TRBV5-1 and TRBJ1-4; 8 bases are shared with TRBD1. The receptor was isolated from a girl between 5 and 17 years old in good health and CMV-seropositive. Sequencing was done on a sample of PBMCs. The CDR3 DNA is TGCGCCAGCAGCCCTGACAGGGGCCCTAATGAAAAACTGTTTTTT. Its protein product is CASSPDRGPNEKLFF.